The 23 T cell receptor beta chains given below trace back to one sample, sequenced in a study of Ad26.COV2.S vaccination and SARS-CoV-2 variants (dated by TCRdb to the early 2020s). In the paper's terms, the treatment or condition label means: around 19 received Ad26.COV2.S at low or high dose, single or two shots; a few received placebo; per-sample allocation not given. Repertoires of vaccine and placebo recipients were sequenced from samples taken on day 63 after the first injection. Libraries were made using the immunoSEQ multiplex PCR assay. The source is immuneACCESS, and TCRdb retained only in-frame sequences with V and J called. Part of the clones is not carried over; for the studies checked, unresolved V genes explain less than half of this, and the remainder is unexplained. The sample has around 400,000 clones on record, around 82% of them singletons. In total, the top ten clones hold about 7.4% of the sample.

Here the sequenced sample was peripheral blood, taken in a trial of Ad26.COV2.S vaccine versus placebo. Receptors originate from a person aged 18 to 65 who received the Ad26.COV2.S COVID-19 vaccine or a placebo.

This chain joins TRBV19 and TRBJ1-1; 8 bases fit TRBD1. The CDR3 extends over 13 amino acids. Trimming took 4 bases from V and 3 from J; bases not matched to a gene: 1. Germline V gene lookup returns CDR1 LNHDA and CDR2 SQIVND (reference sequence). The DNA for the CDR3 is TGTGCCAGTAGTAGGGACAGGTACACTGAAGCTTTCTTT. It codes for CASSRDRYTEAFF.

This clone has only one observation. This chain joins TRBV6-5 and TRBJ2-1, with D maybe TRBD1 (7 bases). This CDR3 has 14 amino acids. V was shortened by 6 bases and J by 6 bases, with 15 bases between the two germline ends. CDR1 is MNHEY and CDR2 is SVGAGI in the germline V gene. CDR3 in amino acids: CASSRWRGRNEQFF. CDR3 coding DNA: TGTGCCAGCAGCCGATGGAGGGGGCGCAATGAGCAGTTCTTC.

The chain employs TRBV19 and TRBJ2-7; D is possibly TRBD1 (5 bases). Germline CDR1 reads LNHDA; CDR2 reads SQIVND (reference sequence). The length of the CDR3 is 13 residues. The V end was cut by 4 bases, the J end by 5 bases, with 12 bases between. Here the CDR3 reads CASSTYRQNEQYF. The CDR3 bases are TGTGCCAGTAGTACGTACAGACAGAACGAGCAGTACTTC.

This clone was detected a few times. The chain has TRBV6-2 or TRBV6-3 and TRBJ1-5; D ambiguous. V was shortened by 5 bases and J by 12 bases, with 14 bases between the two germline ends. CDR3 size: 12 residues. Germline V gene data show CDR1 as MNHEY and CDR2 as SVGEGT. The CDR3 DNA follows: TGTGCCAGCAGTCCGGGGTCTTTAGACCAGCATTTT. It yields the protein CASSPGSLDQHF.

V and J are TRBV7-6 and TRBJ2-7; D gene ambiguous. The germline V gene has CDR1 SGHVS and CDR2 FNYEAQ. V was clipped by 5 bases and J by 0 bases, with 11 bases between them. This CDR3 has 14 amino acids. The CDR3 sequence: CASSLRLNSYEQYF. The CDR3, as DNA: TGTGCCAGCAGCCTCCGGCTGAACTCCTACGAGCAGTACTTC.

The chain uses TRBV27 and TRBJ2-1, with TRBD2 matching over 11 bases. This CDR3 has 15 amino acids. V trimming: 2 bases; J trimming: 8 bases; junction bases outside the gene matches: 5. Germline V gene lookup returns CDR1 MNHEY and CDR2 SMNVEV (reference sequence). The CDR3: CASSLRLAGTDEQFF. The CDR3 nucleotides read TGTGCCAGCAGTTTAAGACTAGCGGGAACGGATGAGCAGTTCTTC.

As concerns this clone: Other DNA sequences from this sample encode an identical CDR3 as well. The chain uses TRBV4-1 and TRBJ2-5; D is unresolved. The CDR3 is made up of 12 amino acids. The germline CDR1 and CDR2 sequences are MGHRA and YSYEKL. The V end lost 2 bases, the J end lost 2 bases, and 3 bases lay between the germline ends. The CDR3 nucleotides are TGCGCCAGCAGCCAACCTCAAGAGACCCAGTACTTC. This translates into CASSQPQETQYF.

The CDR3 reads CASSLGPGEVGGYTF. The CDR3 region has the DNA TGCGCCAGCAGCTTGGGTCCGGGTGAGGTGGGAGGCTACACCTTC. V is TRBV5-1 and J is TRBJ1-2; D is undetermined. Germline loops: CDR1 SGHRS, CDR2 YFSETQ. The CDR3 runs to 15 residues. V was clipped by 0 bases and J by 8 bases, with 17 bases between them.

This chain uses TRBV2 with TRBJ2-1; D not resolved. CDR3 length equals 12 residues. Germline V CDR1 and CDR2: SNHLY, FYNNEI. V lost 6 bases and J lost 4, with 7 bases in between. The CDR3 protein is CASRSDYNEQFF. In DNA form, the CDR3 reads TGTGCCAGCAGGAGCGATTACAATGAGCAGTTCTTC.

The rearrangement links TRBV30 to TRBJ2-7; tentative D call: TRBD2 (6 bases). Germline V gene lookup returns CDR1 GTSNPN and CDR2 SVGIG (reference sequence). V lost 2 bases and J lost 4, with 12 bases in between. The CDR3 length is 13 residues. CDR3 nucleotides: TGTGCCTGGAGTCGCGGGATCTCGTACGAGCAGTACTTC. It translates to CAWSRGISYEQYF. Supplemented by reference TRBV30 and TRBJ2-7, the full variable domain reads SQTIHQWPATLVQPVGSPLSLECTVEGTSNPNLYWYRQAAGRGLQLLFYSVGIGQISSEVPQNLSASRPQDRQFILSSKKLLLSDSGFYLCAWSRGISYEQYFGPGTRLTVT.

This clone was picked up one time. In nucleotides, the CDR3 is TGTGCCAGCAGTTCAGGGGGCTCAACCGGGGAGCTGTTTTTT. It specifies CASSSGGSTGELFF. J is TRBJ2-2 and V is TRBV9; TRBD1 matches at 8 bases. V gave up 5 bases and J gave up 5 bases; unmatched junction bases: 5. CDR1 is SGDLS and CDR2 is YYNGEE in the germline V gene. The CDR3 runs to 14 residues.

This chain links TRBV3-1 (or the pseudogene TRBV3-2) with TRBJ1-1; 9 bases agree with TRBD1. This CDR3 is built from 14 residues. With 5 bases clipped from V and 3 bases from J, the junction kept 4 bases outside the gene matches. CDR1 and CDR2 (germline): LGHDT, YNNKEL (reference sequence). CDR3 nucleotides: TGTGCCAGCAGCAAGAGACAGGGGGACACTGAAGCTTTCTTT. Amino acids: CASSKRQGDTEAFF.

The CDR3 here is CASSIWPGVGEKLFF. Written as DNA, the CDR3 is TGTGCCAGTAGTATATGGCCAGGGGTAGGGGAAAAACTGTTTTTT. The rearrangement joins TRBV19 to TRBJ1-4; maybe TRBD1 (6 bases). Germline CDR1 LNHDA, CDR2 SQIVND (reference sequence). Between the trimmed V and J ends, which lost 2 bases and 8 bases, there was a span of 15 bases. CDR3 length equals 15 residues.

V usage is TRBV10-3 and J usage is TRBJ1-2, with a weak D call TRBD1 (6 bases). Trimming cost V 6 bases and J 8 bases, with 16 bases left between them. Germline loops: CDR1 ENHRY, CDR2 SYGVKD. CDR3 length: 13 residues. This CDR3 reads CAIRGPGGGGYTF. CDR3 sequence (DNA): TGTGCCATCAGGGGACCAGGAGGGGGAGGCTACACCTTC.

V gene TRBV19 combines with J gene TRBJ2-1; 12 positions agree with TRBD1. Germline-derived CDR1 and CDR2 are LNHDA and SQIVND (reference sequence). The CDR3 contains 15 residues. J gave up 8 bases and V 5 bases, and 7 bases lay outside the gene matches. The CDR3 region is CASSRDRGLGDEQFF. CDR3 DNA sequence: TGTGCCAGTAGTCGGGACAGGGGGCTTGGTGATGAGCAGTTCTTC.

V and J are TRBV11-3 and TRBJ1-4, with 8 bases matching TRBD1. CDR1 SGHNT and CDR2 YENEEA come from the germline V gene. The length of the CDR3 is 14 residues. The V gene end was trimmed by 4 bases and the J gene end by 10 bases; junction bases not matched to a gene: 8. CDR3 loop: CASSSDRGRGKLFF. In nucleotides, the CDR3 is TGTGCCAGCAGCTCCGACAGGGGTAGGGGAAAACTGTTTTTT.

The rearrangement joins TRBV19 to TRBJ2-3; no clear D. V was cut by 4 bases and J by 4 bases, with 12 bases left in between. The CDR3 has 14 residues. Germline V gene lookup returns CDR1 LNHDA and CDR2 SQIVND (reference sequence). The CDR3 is CASSSGSPSDTQYF. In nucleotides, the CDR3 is TGTGCCAGTAGTAGTGGCAGCCCCTCAGATACGCAGTATTTT.

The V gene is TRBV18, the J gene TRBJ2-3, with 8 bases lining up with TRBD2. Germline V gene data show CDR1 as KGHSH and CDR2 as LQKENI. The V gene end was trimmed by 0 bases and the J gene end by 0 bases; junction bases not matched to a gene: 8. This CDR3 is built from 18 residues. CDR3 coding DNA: TGTGCCAGCTCACCACCGCGGGGGGCCCCCACTAGCACAGATACGCAGTATTTT. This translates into CASSPPRGAPTSTDTQYF.

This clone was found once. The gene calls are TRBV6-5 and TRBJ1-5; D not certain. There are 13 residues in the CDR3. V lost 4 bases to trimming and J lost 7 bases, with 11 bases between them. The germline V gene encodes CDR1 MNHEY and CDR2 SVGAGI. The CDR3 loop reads CASSFRAQQPQHF. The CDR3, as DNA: TGTGCCAGCAGTTTTCGGGCGCAGCAGCCCCAGCATTTT.

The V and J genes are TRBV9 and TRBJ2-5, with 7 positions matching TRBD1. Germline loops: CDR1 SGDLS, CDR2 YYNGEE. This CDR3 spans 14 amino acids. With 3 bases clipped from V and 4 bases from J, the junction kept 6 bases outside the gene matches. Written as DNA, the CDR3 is TGTGCCAGCAGCGCCCTTTCAGGGGGAGAGACCCAGTACTTC. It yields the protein CASSALSGGETQYF.

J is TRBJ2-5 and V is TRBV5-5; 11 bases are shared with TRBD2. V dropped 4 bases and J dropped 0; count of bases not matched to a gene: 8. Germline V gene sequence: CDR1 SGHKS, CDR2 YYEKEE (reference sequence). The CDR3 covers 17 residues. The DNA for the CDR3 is TGTGCCAGCAGCGACCTCCGACTAGCGGGACACCAAGAGACCCAGTACTTC. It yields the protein CASSDLRLAGHQETQYF.

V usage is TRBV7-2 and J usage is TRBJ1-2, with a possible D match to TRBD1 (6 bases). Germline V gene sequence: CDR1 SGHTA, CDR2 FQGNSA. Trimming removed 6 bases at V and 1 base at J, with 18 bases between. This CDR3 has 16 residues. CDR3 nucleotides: TGTGCCAGCAGTTATCCGGACAGAGGGGGTAACTATGGCTACACCTTC. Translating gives CASSYPDRGGNYGYTF.

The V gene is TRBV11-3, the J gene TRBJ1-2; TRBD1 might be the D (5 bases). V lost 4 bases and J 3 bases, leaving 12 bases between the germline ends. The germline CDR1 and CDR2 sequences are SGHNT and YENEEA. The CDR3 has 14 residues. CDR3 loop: CASSSQGSYYGYTF. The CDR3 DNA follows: TGTGCCAGCAGCTCCCAGGGCAGTTACTATGGCTACACCTTC.